A single sample is the source of the 9 T cell receptor beta chains below, sequenced in a study of siplizumab effects on memory and regulatory T cells. Libraries were prepared by immunoSEQ multiplex PCR; TCRdb keeps only in-frame clonotypes and omits some of them. Of approximately 100,000 clones in the sample, about 93% are singletons; the top ten hold roughly 1.3%. The sequenced material came from non-Treg CD4+ T cells sorted from blood. These receptors came from a human donor in good health.

The chain combines TRBV2 with TRBJ1-2; TRBD1 matches 7 bases. The CDR3 is made up of 13 amino acids. The V and J ends lost 6 bases and 8 bases, in that order; junction bases with no gene match: 9. The germline V gene encodes CDR1 SNHLY and CDR2 FYNNEI. Here the CDR3 reads CASSDDRVEGYTF. The CDR3 bases are TGTGCCAGCAGCGATGACAGGGTTGAAGGCTACACCTTC.

The chain is built from TRBV5-4 and TRBJ2-1; a possible D gene is TRBD1 (6 bases). The length of the CDR3 is 16 residues. Trimming took 3 bases from V and 4 from J, leaving 17 bases between them. Germline CDR1 reads SGHNT; CDR2 reads YYREEE (reference sequence). CDR3 nucleotide sequence: TGTGCCAGCAGCTCGAAACAGGGAAAGGGATACAATGAGCAGTTCTTC. It encodes CASSSKQGKGYNEQFF.

CDR3 sequence: CASSLSAGRTDTQYF. In DNA form, the CDR3 reads TGTGCCAGCAGCTTAAGTGCGGGGAGAACAGATACGCAGTATTTT. V and J are TRBV7-2 and TRBJ2-3; perhaps TRBD2 as D (6 bases). Trimming shortened V by 2 bases and J by 3 bases, and 12 bases separated the two germline ends. The CDR3 loop spans 15 amino acids. The germline gives CDR1 SGHTA, CDR2 FQGNSA.

V and J are TRBV27 and TRBJ1-1; D might be TRBD1 (5 bases). Trimming pared 4 bases from V and 5 bases from J, leaving 20 bases between. The CDR3 is made up of 16 amino acids. CDR1 is MNHEY, CDR2 SMNVEV, per germline (reference sequence). The chain's CDR3 is CASSSLGAGGWTEAFF. The CDR3 DNA sequence: TGTGCCAGCAGTTCGCTCGGGGCGGGAGGATGGACTGAAGCTTTCTTT.

The chain couples TRBV5-1 to TRBJ2-5; no clear D gene. V lost 0 bases to trimming and J lost 1 base, with 16 bases between them. CDR1 and CDR2 from the germline V gene are SGHRS and YFSETQ. This CDR3 has 17 amino acids. CDR3 in DNA: TGCGCCAGCAGCTTGGTGAAGCCTCGTCCACTCCAAGAGACCCAGTACTTC. Translated: CASSLVKPRPLQETQYF.

The chain uses TRBV7-6 and TRBJ2-1; 9 nucleotides agree with TRBD2. Germline assignment: CDR1 SGHVS and CDR2 FNYEAQ. This CDR3 comprises 18 residues. Trimming removed 5 bases from V and 3 bases from J; junction bases left unmatched: 14. The CDR3 sequence is CASSPQGGRALVYNEQFF. The CDR3 coding sequence is TGTGCCAGCAGCCCCCAGGGCGGGAGGGCCCTCGTCTACAATGAGCAGTTCTTC. The full variable domain, rest sourced from reference TRBV7-6 and TRBJ2-1, is GAGVSQSPRYKVTKRGQDVALRCDPISGHVSLYWYRQALGQGPEFLTYFNYEAQQDKSGLPNDRFSAERPEGSISTLTIQRTEQRDSAMYRCASSPQGGRALVYNEQFFGPGTRLTVL.

This chain links TRBV30 with TRBJ1-2; D gene unclear. The V gene's germline CDR1 is GTSNPN and CDR2 SVGIG (reference sequence). V was clipped by 0 bases and J by 8 bases, with 16 bases between them. The CDR3 totals 14 residues. CDR3 protein: CAWSVPQRFMGYTF. Here the CDR3 DNA reads TGTGCCTGGAGTGTACCACAGAGATTCATGGGCTACACCTTC.

This clone was picked up one time. This specimen includes other DNA sequences encoding the same CDR3. This chain joins TRBV6-5 and TRBJ1-2; TRBD1 might be the D (6 bases). Germline V gives CDR1 MNHEY, CDR2 SVGAGI. Trimming left V 0 bases short and J 8 bases short, with 10 bases between. The CDR3 is made up of 13 amino acids. CDR3 sequence: CASSYSRGDGYTF. CDR3 in DNA: TGTGCCAGCAGTTACTCGAGGGGGGACGGCTACACCTTC.

The chain carries TRBV5-1 and TRBJ2-5; perhaps TRBD2 as D (5 bases). Germline V gene sequence: CDR1 SGHRS, CDR2 YFSETQ. CDR3 size: 13 residues. The V and J ends lost 5 bases and 5 bases respectively, with 13 bases between them. The DNA for the CDR3 is TGCGCCAGCAGTTGGCTGGAGGAGGAGACCCAGTACTTC. This encodes CASSWLEEETQYF.